The 19 T cell receptor beta chains presented below share a single source sample, sequenced in a study of blood T cell repertoires in COVID-19 (dated by TCRdb to 2018 to 2021). The library was obtained by the immunoSEQ multiplex PCR assay. TCRdb stores this immuneACCESS table with in-frame sequences only. Part of the clones is absent; in the studies checked, under half of the shortfall reflects unresolved V genes, and no reason is known for the rest. Recorded for this sample are 390,000 or so clones; about 90% of them occurred a single time. Jointly, the top ten make up around 6.3% of the sample. Sequenced sample: peripheral blood. All receptors derive from a man between 18 and 35 years old with active or convalescent COVID-19.

This chain uses TRBV24-1 with TRBJ1-5; D might be TRBD1 (5 bases). V was clipped by 7 bases and J by 0 bases, with 12 bases between them. Per germline, CDR1 KGHDR and CDR2 SFDVKD. The CDR3 contains 15 residues. The CDR3 DNA reads TGTGCCACCAGCAAAGGGACTCCTAGCAATCAGCCCCAGCATTTT. Protein sequence: CATSKGTPSNQPQHF.

This sequence joins TRBV5-5 and TRBJ1-4; possible D gene TRBD1, 6 bases. CDR3 length: 17 amino acids. Looked up from germline, CDR1 is SGHKS and CDR2 is YYEKEE (reference sequence). Trimming removed 1 base from V and 7 bases from J, with 20 bases in between. The CDR3 is CASSLRATGAAGEKLFF. CDR3 in DNA: TGTGCCAGCAGCTTGCGGGCGACAGGAGCCGCGGGTGAAAAACTGTTTTTT.

This clone was recorded once. The genes are TRBV9 and TRBJ1-3; weak D call: TRBD1 (5 bases). CDR1 and CDR2 (germline): SGDLS, YYNGEE. The CDR3 loop spans 15 amino acids. V lost 2 bases, J lost 3 bases, and 12 bases lay in between. The CDR3 region is CASSVGGTGGNTIYF. CDR3 nucleotides: TGTGCCAGCAGCGTTGGGGGGACTGGTGGAAACACCATATATTTT.

J is TRBJ1-2 and V is TRBV18, with D tentatively TRBD1 (5 bases). The CDR3 consists of 13 residues. With 3 bases removed from V and 4 bases from J, the gap between germline ends came to 9 bases. Germline V gene data show CDR1 as KGHSH and CDR2 as LQKENI. The chain's CDR3 is CASSPGTGYGYTF. DNA for the CDR3: TGTGCCAGCTCACCTGGAACAGGCTATGGCTACACCTTC.

V gene TRBV7-8 combines with J gene TRBJ2-5; TRBD1 matches 12 bases. Germline assignment: CDR1 SGHVS and CDR2 FQNEAQ. The V gene end was trimmed by 4 bases and the J gene end by 4 bases; junction bases not matched to a gene: 7. This CDR3 has 16 residues. The CDR3 DNA is TGTGCCAGCAGCTCCCCCGGGACAGGGGGCCGAGAGACCCAGTACTTC. It is translated as CASSSPGTGGRETQYF. The full variable domain, completed using reference TRBV7-8 and TRBJ2-5, is GAGVSQSPRYKVAKRGQDVALRCDPISGHVSLFWYQQALGQGPEFLTYFQNEAQLDKSGLPSDRFFAERPEGSVSTLKIQRTQQEDSAVYLCASSSPGTGGRETQYFGPGTRLLVL.

J is TRBJ1-2 and V is TRBV28; no firm D call. Germline CDR1 reads MDHEN; CDR2 reads SYDVKM. V was cut by 6 bases and J by 8 bases, with 19 bases left in between. This CDR3 has 14 amino acids. Here the CDR3 reads CASSSLPGRRGYTF. CDR3 nucleotides: TGTGCCAGCAGCTCCCTTCCAGGACGGAGGGGCTACACCTTC.

The rearrangement links TRBV6-2 or TRBV6-3 to TRBJ2-7; D is uncertain. Trimming took 6 bases from V and 9 from J, leaving 12 bases between them. Germline-derived CDR1 and CDR2 are MNHEY and SVGEGT. This CDR3 has 11 residues. The CDR3 DNA follows: TGTGCCAGCAGCTCCAGGCACGGGCAGTACTTC. This encodes CASSSRHGQYF.

The V call is TRBV5-1, the J call TRBJ2-5; possible D gene TRBD2, 7 bases. This CDR3 is 16 amino acids long. Germline lookup yields CDR1 SGHRS and CDR2 YFSETQ. Trimming stripped 0 bases from V and 7 bases from J, with 19 bases between. CDR3 coding DNA: TGCGCCAGCAGCTTGGGCCGGGGGGCGATTTTTGTGACCCAGTACTTC. It is translated as CASSLGRGAIFVTQYF.

This chain connects TRBV6-1 to TRBJ2-7, with a weak D call TRBD2 (5 bases). Trimming took 2 bases from V and 12 from J, leaving 8 bases between them. This CDR3 comprises 10 residues. Germline CDR1 is MNHNS and CDR2 is SASEGT. DNA for the CDR3: TGTGCCAGCAGTGAATTCGGAGGGTACTTC. Translating it yields CASSEFGGYF.

This clone has just one count. This rearrangement joins TRBV5-6 to TRBJ1-6; TRBD1 matches 9 bases. The ends lost 0 bases at V and 6 bases at J; junction bases unmatched: 4. Germline V gives CDR1 SGHDT, CDR2 YYEEEE. The CDR3 sequence is 16 residues long. CDR3 in amino acids: CASSLDSGQGNSPLHF. DNA for the CDR3: TGTGCCAGCAGCTTGGATTCGGGACAGGGTAATTCACCCCTCCACTTT.

The genes are TRBV15 and TRBJ2-7; D is possibly TRBD1 (5 bases). This CDR3 has 12 amino acids. In germline, CDR1 is LNHNV, CDR2 YYDKDF (reference sequence). The germline V and J ends were trimmed by 2 bases and 6 bases, with 8 bases remaining between them. CDR3 DNA sequence: TGTGCCACCAGCAGACCCCAGGGCGAGCAGTACTTC. The encoded protein is CATSRPQGEQYF.

This rearrangement joins TRBV7-2 to TRBJ1-1; the D gene is possibly TRBD1 (5 bases). The germline CDR1 and CDR2 sequences are SGHTA and FQGNSA. V gave up 0 bases and J gave up 0 bases, with 11 bases separating them. The CDR3 is 16 residues long. CDR3 sequence (DNA): TGTGCCAGCAGCTTAGCGGTTGGGGGGTTGAACACTGAAGCTTTCTTT. Translating it yields CASSLAVGGLNTEAFF. Based on the CDR3 plus reference TRBV7-2 and TRBJ1-1, the full variable domain is GAGVSQSPSNKVTEKGKDVELRCDPISGHTALYWYRQSLGQGLEFLIYFQGNSAPDKSGLPSDRFSAERTGGSVSTLTIQRTQQEDSAVYLCASSLAVGGLNTEAFFGQGTRLTVV.

The rearrangement joins TRBV6-5 to TRBJ2-3, with TRBD2 identical over 9 bases. This CDR3 is built from 15 residues. The germline V gene encodes CDR1 MNHEY and CDR2 SVGAGI. The J segment lost 3 bases and the V segment lost 6 bases, leaving 7 bases of the junction unmatched. CDR3 DNA: TGTGCCAGCAGGCGGGGGGGCCTGGGAACAGATACGCAGTATTTT. Its protein is CASRRGGLGTDTQYF.

J is TRBJ2-3 and V is TRBV11-2; D is unclear. Germline V gives CDR1 SGHAT, CDR2 FQNNGV. The CDR3 length is 11 residues. V was shortened by 8 bases and J by 0 bases, with 3 bases between the two germline ends. The CDR3 sequence is CASRSTDTQYF. The CDR3 DNA is TGTGCCAGCCGTAGCACAGATACGCAGTATTTT.

V is TRBV6-5 and J is TRBJ2-6; the D gene is possibly TRBD1 (5 bases). The CDR3 is 15 residues long. Germline CDR1 reads MNHEY; CDR2 reads SVGAGI. V shed 6 bases and J shed 0 bases, with 9 bases lying between them. CDR3 DNA sequence: TGTGCCAGCAGCCAGGGCGTCTCTGGGGCCAACGTCCTGACTTTC. This translates into CASSQGVSGANVLTF.

The chain joins TRBV19 to TRBJ2-7, with 8 bases fitting TRBD1. The germline CDR1 and CDR2 sequences are LNHDA and SQIVND (reference sequence). The trim removed 4 bases at V and 4 bases at J, leaving 6 bases unmatched. This CDR3 is 14 amino acids long. CDR3 DNA sequence: TGTGCCAGTAGTAAAGTCAGGGGGCATTACGAGCAGTACTTC. It yields the protein CASSKVRGHYEQYF.

This clone came up once. The rearrangement joins TRBV28 to TRBJ2-3; D unresolved. The CDR3 runs to 10 residues. The germline V and J ends were trimmed by 4 bases and 7 bases, with 3 bases remaining between them. Per germline, CDR1 MDHEN and CDR2 SYDVKM. For the CDR3, the DNA is TGTGCCAGCAGTTCTTATACGCAGTATTTT. Translation gives CASSSYTQYF.

This clone was detected a few times. V is TRBV27 and J is TRBJ1-2; tentative D call: TRBD1 (5 bases). CDR3 length equals 13 residues. In germline, CDR1 is MNHEY, CDR2 SMNVEV (reference sequence). V gave up 5 bases and J gave up 3 bases, with 10 bases separating them. The CDR3 spells CASSPMTDYGYTF. CDR3 sequence (DNA): TGTGCCAGCAGTCCGATGACAGACTATGGCTACACCTTC.

This clone was seen just once. J is TRBJ1-2 and V is TRBV6-2 or TRBV6-3; 9 bases are shared with TRBD1. The germline CDR1 and CDR2 sequences are MNHEY and SVGEGT. This CDR3 is built from 15 residues. V gave up 3 bases and J gave up 3 bases; unmatched junction bases: 5. The CDR3 coding sequence is TGTGCCAGCAGTTATGAGAGGACAGGGGACTATGGCTACACCTTC. Its translation: CASSYERTGDYGYTF.